The 27 T cell receptor beta chains below all came from one sample that was sequenced in a study of Tregs in tolerant kidney transplant recipients. Related graft donors supplied nonmyeloablative bone marrow transplants, and mixed chimerism was transient. Generated by immunoSEQ multiplex PCR, the TCRdb table keeps only in-frame clones and is missing some. The sample carries 90,000 or so clones, 93% recorded once. The sample here was CD4+ T cells from blood (PBMCs), taken 12 months after the transplant. Source of these receptors: a human patient who received a combined kidney and bone marrow transplant. Some T cells may be graft donor cells.

This chain connects TRBV9 to TRBJ2-1; 7 nucleotides line up with TRBD2. Germline V CDR1 and CDR2: SGDLS, YYNGEE. The CDR3 has 15 residues. After removal of 3 bases from V and 3 bases from J, the junction contained 6 bases not matched to a gene. Here the CDR3 DNA reads TGTGCCAGCAGCGGTACGGGAGGTTACTACAATGAGCAGTTCTTC. Protein: CASSGTGGYYNEQFF.

The chain is built from TRBV11-3 and TRBJ2-3; TRBD1 aligns across 8 bases. Germline assignment: CDR1 SGHNT and CDR2 YENEEA. Unmatched junction bases numbered 5, after V lost 6 bases and J lost 3 bases. There are 14 residues in the CDR3. CDR3 in amino acids: CASSLGQDTDTQYF. In nucleotides, the CDR3 is TGTGCCAGCAGTTTGGGACAGGATACAGATACGCAGTATTTT.

The J gene is TRBJ2-5, the V gene TRBV19; TRBD1 might be the D (6 bases). V shed 6 bases and J shed 3 bases, with 14 bases lying between them. Germline CDR1 is LNHDA and CDR2 is SQIVND (reference sequence). The length of the CDR3 is 14 residues. CDR3 region: CASRRHRVKETQYF. The DNA for the CDR3 is TGTGCCAGTAGGCGCCACAGGGTAAAAGAGACCCAGTACTTC.

This clone was detected only a few times. The chain uses TRBV12-5 and TRBJ1-3; D not resolved. This CDR3 spans 16 amino acids. The ends were cut back, 0 bases at V and 6 bases at J, with 15 bases in the middle. Germline CDR1 LGHNT, CDR2 FRNRAP. In DNA, the CDR3 is TGTGCTAGTGGTTTGGTACCCCGGAGGGTGCAAAACACCATATATTTT. It yields the protein CASGLVPRRVQNTIYF. The variable domain in full, completed from reference TRBV12-5 and TRBJ1-3, reads DARVTQTPRHKVTEMGQEVTMRCQPILGHNTVFWYRQTMMQGLELLAYFRNRAPLDDSGMPKDRFSAEMPDATLATLKIQPSEPRDSAVYFCASGLVPRRVQNTIYFGEGSWLTVV.

The chain links TRBV6-5 to TRBJ1-5; D is perhaps TRBD1 (6 bases). Trimming took 8 bases from V and 0 from J, leaving 14 bases between them. The CDR3 sequence is 15 residues long. CDR1 MNHEY and CDR2 SVGAGI come from the germline V gene. The CDR3 DNA is TGTGCCAGCTCCCGGGGGGGGCATAGCAATCAGCCCCAGCATTTT. Its translation is CASSRGGHSNQPQHF.

CDR3 coding DNA: TGTGCCAGCAGCGTATACCCCGGGGAAGGAAACACCGGGGAGCTGTTTTTT. This translates into CASSVYPGEGNTGELFF. The V gene is TRBV9, the J gene TRBJ2-2, with D perhaps TRBD2 (5 bases). Germline assignment: CDR1 SGDLS and CDR2 YYNGEE. The CDR3 loop spans 17 amino acids. Between the trimmed V and J ends, which lost 1 base and 2 bases, there was a span of 15 bases.

The rearrangement joins TRBV5-1 to TRBJ1-2, with TRBD1 matching 7 bases. V shed 2 bases, J shed 8 bases, and the junction held 6 bases outside the gene matches. In germline, CDR1 is SGHRS, CDR2 YFSETQ. The CDR3 is 13 amino acids. CDR3 in amino acids: CASSFAQGSGYTF. The CDR3 bases are TGCGCCAGCAGCTTCGCACAGGGGAGCGGCTACACCTTC. Using reference TRBV5-1 and TRBJ1-2 for the parts outside the CDR3, the full variable domain is KAGVTQTPRYLIKTRGQQVTLSCSPISGHRSVSWYQQTPGQGLQFLFEYFSETQRNKGNFPGRFSGRQFSNSRSEMNVSTLELGDSALYLCASSFAQGSGYTFGSGTRLTVV.

V is TRBV7-9 and J is TRBJ2-3; 7 positions match TRBD1. V lost 6 bases, J lost 0 bases, and 6 bases stayed unmatched. Germline values: CDR1 SEHNR, CDR2 FQNEAQ (reference sequence). This CDR3 has 15 amino acids. The CDR3 DNA sequence: TGTGCCAGCAGGCCGACAGGGTTGAGCACAGATACGCAGTATTTT. Translation: CASRPTGLSTDTQYF.

The chain links TRBV19 to TRBJ1-5, with D unclear. V was cut by 6 bases and J by 3 bases, with 15 bases left in between. Per the germline V gene, CDR1 is LNHDA and CDR2 is SQIVND (reference sequence). The CDR3 loop spans 15 amino acids. The CDR3 DNA follows: TGTGCCAGTAGAAGTTTTAGTCTGATCAATCAGCCCCAGCATTTT. The encoded protein is CASRSFSLINQPQHF.

The chain is built from TRBV10-1 and TRBJ1-2, with 10 bases matching TRBD1. The CDR3 spans 12 residues. CDR1 and CDR2 from the germline V gene are WNHNN and SYGVQD (reference sequence). Trimming removed 8 bases from V and 7 bases from J; junction bases left unmatched: 4. The CDR3 nucleotides read TGCGCCAGCCGACAGGGGGCGTGTGGCTACACCTTC. The encoded protein is CASRQGACGYTF.

The gene calls are TRBV18 and TRBJ2-6; the D gene is possibly TRBD1 (5 bases). The V end was cut by 1 base, the J end by 5 bases, with 15 bases between. Germline CDR1 reads KGHSH; CDR2 reads LQKENI. The CDR3 totals 17 residues. The CDR3, as DNA: TGTGCCAGCTCACCACTTAGACAGACCCCCAGGGCCAACGTCCTGACTTTC. This gives the protein CASSPLRQTPRANVLTF.

The chain has TRBV6-5 and TRBJ2-5, with a possible D match to TRBD2 (6 bases). The V end lost 3 bases, the J end lost 5 bases, and 19 bases lay between the germline ends. There are 16 residues in the CDR3. Germline V CDR1 and CDR2: MNHEY, SVGAGI. CDR3 sequence: CASSYFRDSYLETQYF. CDR3 nucleotide sequence: TGTGCCAGCAGTTATTTTCGGGACTCCTATTTGGAGACCCAGTACTTC.

The CDR3 DNA is TGTGCCAGCAGTGTCCTCCGGGACAGGGCCTACGAGCAGTACTTC. It yields the protein CASSVLRDRAYEQYF. The chain has TRBV27 and TRBJ2-7; 9 bases align to TRBD1. Trimming removed 5 bases from V and 2 bases from J; junction bases left unmatched: 7. CDR1 is MNHEY, CDR2 SMNVEV, per germline (reference sequence). This CDR3 comprises 15 residues.

The chain uses TRBV2 and TRBJ2-7; 8 nucleotides align to TRBD2. CDR3 size: 14 residues. Germline lookup yields CDR1 SNHLY and CDR2 FYNNEI. Unmatched junction bases numbered 10, after V lost 6 bases and J lost 6 bases. The CDR3 region is CASSQNGGGPEQYF. The DNA for the CDR3 is TGTGCCAGCAGCCAAAACGGCGGGGGGCCCGAGCAGTACTTC. Full variable domain (outside the CDR3, taken from reference TRBV2 and TRBJ2-7): EPEVTQTPSHQVTQMGQEVILRCVPISNHLYFYWYRQILGQKVEFLVSFYNNEISEKSEIFDDQFSVERPDGSNFTLKIRSTKLEDSAMYFCASSQNGGGPEQYFGPGTRLTVT.

DNA for the CDR3: TGTGCCACCAGCAGAGATCTGCCAGGGGATGGAAACACCATATATTTT. Its translation: CATSRDLPGDGNTIYF. This chain links TRBV15 with TRBJ1-3; tentatively, D is TRBD1 (6 bases). CDR1 LNHNV and CDR2 YYDKDF come from the germline V gene (reference sequence). This CDR3 comprises 16 residues. Trimming stripped 0 bases from V and 3 bases from J, with 12 bases between.

The rearrangement links TRBV29-1 to TRBJ1-1; 9 nucleotides match TRBD1. Germline-derived CDR1 and CDR2 are SQVTM and ANQGSEA. V trimming: 7 bases; J trimming: 2 bases; junction bases outside the gene matches: 5. This CDR3 is 13 amino acids long. CDR3 coding DNA: TGCAGCGCCCCGGGACAGGGAAACACTGAAGCTTTCTTT. This sequence encodes CSAPGQGNTEAFF.

CDR3 residues: CASSQHLAGRGSQETQYF. CDR3 DNA: TGTGCCAGCAGCCAACATCTAGCGGGCCGAGGAAGCCAAGAGACCCAGTACTTC. The chain is built from TRBV7-2 and TRBJ2-5; 8 bases match TRBD2. The germline V gene encodes CDR1 SGHTA and CDR2 FQGNSA. The CDR3 sequence is 18 residues long. V was clipped by 5 bases and J by 1 base; unmatched bases: 15.

The chain has TRBV5-1 and TRBJ1-2; 8 nucleotides line up with TRBD1. CDR1 SGHRS and CDR2 YFSETQ come from the germline V gene. V shed 0 bases, J shed 0 bases, and the junction held 10 bases outside the gene matches. The CDR3 sequence is 18 residues long. For the CDR3, the DNA is TGCGCCAGCAGCTTGGGACAGGGGCCCGTAACTACTAACTATGGCTACACCTTC. Protein: CASSLGQGPVTTNYGYTF.

The chain couples TRBV6-6 to TRBJ2-1; unclear D gene. The germline CDR1 and CDR2 sequences are MNHNY and SVGAGI (reference sequence). With 0 bases removed from V and 4 bases from J, the gap between germline ends came to 7 bases. CDR3 length equals 14 residues. The CDR3 reads CASSYSRVYNEQFF. The CDR3 DNA reads TGTGCCAGCAGTTACTCCCGGGTTTACAATGAGCAGTTCTTC.

The rearrangement joins TRBV28 to TRBJ1-5; D remains unclear. Germline V gene lookup returns CDR1 MDHEN and CDR2 SYDVKM. The V gene lost 5 bases and the J gene lost 9 bases, with 8 bases spanning the gap. The CDR3 contains 11 residues. The CDR3, as DNA: TGTGCCAGCAGTCGCCTCGGGCCCCAGCATTTT. Its translation: CASSRLGPQHF. Looking up the rest from reference TRBV28 and TRBJ1-5 gives the full variable domain: DVKVTQSSRYLVKRTGEKVFLECVQDMDHENMFWYRQDPGLGLRLIYFSYDVKMKEKGDIPEGYSVSREKKERFSLILESASTNQTSMYLCASSRLGPQHFGDGTRLSIL.

The rearrangement joins TRBV7-2 to TRBJ1-2; maybe TRBD1 (6 bases). CDR3 size: 14 residues. CDR1 SGHTA and CDR2 FQGNSA come from the germline V gene. V dropped 5 bases and J dropped 1 base, with 11 bases sitting between them. The CDR3 nucleotides are TGTGCCAGCAGCCTGGACAGATTTAACTATGGCTACACCTTC. Amino acid sequence: CASSLDRFNYGYTF. Full variable domain (rest looked up from reference TRBV7-2 and TRBJ1-2): GAGVSQSPSNKVTEKGKDVELRCDPISGHTALYWYRQSLGQGLEFLIYFQGNSAPDKSGLPSDRFSAERTGGSVSTLTIQRTQQEDSAVYLCASSLDRFNYGYTFGSGTRLTVV.

In its sample, this clone was seen a few times. This chain connects TRBV10-3 to TRBJ1-1; D gene ambiguous. The length of the CDR3 is 14 residues. The germline gives CDR1 ENHRY, CDR2 SYGVKD. Between the trimmed V and J ends, which lost 6 bases and 3 bases, there was a span of 14 bases. DNA for the CDR3: TGTGCCATCAGCCAGGCAGCCCAAGACACTGAAGCTTTCTTT. Translation: CAISQAAQDTEAFF.

V is TRBV28 and J is TRBJ1-6, with D possibly being TRBD1 (6 bases). The length of the CDR3 is 12 residues. CDR1 and CDR2 (germline): MDHEN, SYDVKM. V was clipped by 4 bases and J by 15 bases, with 13 bases between them. CDR3 DNA sequence: TGTGCCAGCAGTTCCTACAGGGCGCTCCTCCACTTT. Translated: CASSSYRALLHF.

The CDR3 here is CAWRPGQNNYGYTF. In DNA form, the CDR3 reads TGTGCCTGGAGACCGGGACAGAATAACTATGGCTACACCTTC. The rearrangement links TRBV30 to TRBJ1-2; 7 nucleotides align to TRBD1. Per germline, CDR1 GTSNPN and CDR2 SVGIG (reference sequence). There are 14 residues in the CDR3. With V trimmed by 3 bases and J by 1 base, 5 bases remained unmatched.

This chain joins TRBV6-1 and TRBJ1-1; TRBD1 agrees at 8 bases. Germline trimming cut 0 bases from V and 1 base from J; bases unmatched to any gene: 10. This CDR3 region has 18 residues. Germline CDR1 is MNHNS and CDR2 is SASEGT. The CDR3 bases are TGTGCCAGCAGTGAAGCTGGGCAGGGGGCATTGAGGAACACTGAAGCTTTCTTT. This gives the protein CASSEAGQGALRNTEAFF.

The chain employs TRBV6-6 and TRBJ1-1; D perhaps matches TRBD1 (6 bases). V was cut by 1 base and J by 4 bases, with 16 bases left in between. This CDR3 has 16 residues. Germline V gene data show CDR1 as MNHNY and CDR2 as SVGAGI (reference sequence). The CDR3 DNA reads TGTGCCAGCAGTTACTACCCACCACTCAGGGGCACTGAAGCTTTCTTT. Translating gives CASSYYPPLRGTEAFF.

This chain connects TRBV11-3 to TRBJ1-1; D unresolved. Germline V CDR1 and CDR2: SGHNT, YENEEA. This CDR3 is 12 amino acids long. Trimming removed 1 base from V and 4 bases from J, with 4 bases in between. The CDR3 region has the DNA TGTGCCAGCAGCTTAGTTAGCACTGAAGCTTTCTTT. Its translation is CASSLVSTEAFF. The full variable domain, completed using reference TRBV11-3 and TRBJ1-1, is EAGVVQSPRYKIIEKKQPVAFWCNPISGHNTLYWYLQNLGQGPELLIRYENEEAVDDSQLPKDRFSAERLKGVDSTLKIQPAELGDSAVYLCASSLVSTEAFFGQGTRLTVV.